This T cell receptor (beta chain) was profiled in a study of blood T cell repertoires in COVID-19 (dated by TCRdb to the early 2020s). Regarding the study in general: Samples from collaborators originated in the United States, Italy and Spain and spanned both the acute and convalescent phases of COVID-19. Subjects who had been exposed to COVID-19, were actively infected with it, or had recovered from it provided the deeply sampled blood TCRbeta repertoires that made up the dataset. Where available, HLA class I and class II types were obtained from metadata supplied by the sample provider rather than from assay-based typing. Samples came from the ongoing ImmuneRACE study (first 160 participants) plus 1,254 subjects from 6 global collaborators. The prospective study material was composed of cDNA or gDNA derived from T cells, B-cell-depleted T cells, or PBMCs. The repertoires were released in a freely available public database intended as a resource for research on the immune response to SARS-CoV-2. The sample metadata nearly always contained a de-identified subject ID, COVID-19 status, age in years and sex.

Each collaborating institution followed its own protocols to collect whole blood in K2EDTA tubes. For TCRbeta analysis, collaborator samples were shipped as frozen whole blood, as isolated PBMCs, or as DNA extracted from either sample type. Here is what the overall study found, with its caveats: The quantity of clinical and demographic metadata differed by source and by participant and was supplied without curation.

V and J are truncated by 1 base and 0 bases respectively, leaving an intervening sequence of 19 bases. In the germline V gene, CDR1 corresponds to SGHVS and CDR2 to FQNEAQ. The CDR3 runs 18 amino acids, cysteine and phenylalanine included. Only the CDR3 DNA stays, 54 bases, in frame from base 1. This clone has at least ten counts. Its antigen target is currently unknown. The input lacks base qualities; no much larger clone sits a single base away. TCRbeta CDR3 regions were amplified from genomic DNA by means of the immunoSEQ Assay, a bias-controlled multiplex PCR. Processing in the source paper ran as follows. Nucleated cell counts per sample were estimated from amplification of reference gene primers within the assay. Sequence reads were collapsed and filtered to measure the absolute abundance of every unique TCRbeta CDR3 rearrangement. For each sample, productive Simpson clonality was calculated by taking the square root of Simpson's diversity index across productive rearrangements. In its TCRdb copy, this immuneACCESS table keeps in-frame sequences only and misses some clones. Where compared with another copy, unresolved V genes explain less than half of these, and the others have no known cause. The V and J calls and clone size were taken over from that table, and D and trimming were inferred from the DNA. This sample lists some 190,000 clones; more than 75% were detected once. Roughly 7.8% of the sample comes from the top ten.

This sequence uses TRBV7-8 and TRBJ2-7; matching of 5 bases hints at TRBD2 as the D gene. Sequencing input: peripheral blood. This TCR came from a woman between 45 and 60 years old with active or convalescent COVID-19. Read as DNA, the sequence is TGTGCCAGCAGCTTAGGAGCCGAGAGGGCGTCGAGCTCCTACGAGCAGTACTTC. Its protein reads: CASSLGAERASSSYEQYF.